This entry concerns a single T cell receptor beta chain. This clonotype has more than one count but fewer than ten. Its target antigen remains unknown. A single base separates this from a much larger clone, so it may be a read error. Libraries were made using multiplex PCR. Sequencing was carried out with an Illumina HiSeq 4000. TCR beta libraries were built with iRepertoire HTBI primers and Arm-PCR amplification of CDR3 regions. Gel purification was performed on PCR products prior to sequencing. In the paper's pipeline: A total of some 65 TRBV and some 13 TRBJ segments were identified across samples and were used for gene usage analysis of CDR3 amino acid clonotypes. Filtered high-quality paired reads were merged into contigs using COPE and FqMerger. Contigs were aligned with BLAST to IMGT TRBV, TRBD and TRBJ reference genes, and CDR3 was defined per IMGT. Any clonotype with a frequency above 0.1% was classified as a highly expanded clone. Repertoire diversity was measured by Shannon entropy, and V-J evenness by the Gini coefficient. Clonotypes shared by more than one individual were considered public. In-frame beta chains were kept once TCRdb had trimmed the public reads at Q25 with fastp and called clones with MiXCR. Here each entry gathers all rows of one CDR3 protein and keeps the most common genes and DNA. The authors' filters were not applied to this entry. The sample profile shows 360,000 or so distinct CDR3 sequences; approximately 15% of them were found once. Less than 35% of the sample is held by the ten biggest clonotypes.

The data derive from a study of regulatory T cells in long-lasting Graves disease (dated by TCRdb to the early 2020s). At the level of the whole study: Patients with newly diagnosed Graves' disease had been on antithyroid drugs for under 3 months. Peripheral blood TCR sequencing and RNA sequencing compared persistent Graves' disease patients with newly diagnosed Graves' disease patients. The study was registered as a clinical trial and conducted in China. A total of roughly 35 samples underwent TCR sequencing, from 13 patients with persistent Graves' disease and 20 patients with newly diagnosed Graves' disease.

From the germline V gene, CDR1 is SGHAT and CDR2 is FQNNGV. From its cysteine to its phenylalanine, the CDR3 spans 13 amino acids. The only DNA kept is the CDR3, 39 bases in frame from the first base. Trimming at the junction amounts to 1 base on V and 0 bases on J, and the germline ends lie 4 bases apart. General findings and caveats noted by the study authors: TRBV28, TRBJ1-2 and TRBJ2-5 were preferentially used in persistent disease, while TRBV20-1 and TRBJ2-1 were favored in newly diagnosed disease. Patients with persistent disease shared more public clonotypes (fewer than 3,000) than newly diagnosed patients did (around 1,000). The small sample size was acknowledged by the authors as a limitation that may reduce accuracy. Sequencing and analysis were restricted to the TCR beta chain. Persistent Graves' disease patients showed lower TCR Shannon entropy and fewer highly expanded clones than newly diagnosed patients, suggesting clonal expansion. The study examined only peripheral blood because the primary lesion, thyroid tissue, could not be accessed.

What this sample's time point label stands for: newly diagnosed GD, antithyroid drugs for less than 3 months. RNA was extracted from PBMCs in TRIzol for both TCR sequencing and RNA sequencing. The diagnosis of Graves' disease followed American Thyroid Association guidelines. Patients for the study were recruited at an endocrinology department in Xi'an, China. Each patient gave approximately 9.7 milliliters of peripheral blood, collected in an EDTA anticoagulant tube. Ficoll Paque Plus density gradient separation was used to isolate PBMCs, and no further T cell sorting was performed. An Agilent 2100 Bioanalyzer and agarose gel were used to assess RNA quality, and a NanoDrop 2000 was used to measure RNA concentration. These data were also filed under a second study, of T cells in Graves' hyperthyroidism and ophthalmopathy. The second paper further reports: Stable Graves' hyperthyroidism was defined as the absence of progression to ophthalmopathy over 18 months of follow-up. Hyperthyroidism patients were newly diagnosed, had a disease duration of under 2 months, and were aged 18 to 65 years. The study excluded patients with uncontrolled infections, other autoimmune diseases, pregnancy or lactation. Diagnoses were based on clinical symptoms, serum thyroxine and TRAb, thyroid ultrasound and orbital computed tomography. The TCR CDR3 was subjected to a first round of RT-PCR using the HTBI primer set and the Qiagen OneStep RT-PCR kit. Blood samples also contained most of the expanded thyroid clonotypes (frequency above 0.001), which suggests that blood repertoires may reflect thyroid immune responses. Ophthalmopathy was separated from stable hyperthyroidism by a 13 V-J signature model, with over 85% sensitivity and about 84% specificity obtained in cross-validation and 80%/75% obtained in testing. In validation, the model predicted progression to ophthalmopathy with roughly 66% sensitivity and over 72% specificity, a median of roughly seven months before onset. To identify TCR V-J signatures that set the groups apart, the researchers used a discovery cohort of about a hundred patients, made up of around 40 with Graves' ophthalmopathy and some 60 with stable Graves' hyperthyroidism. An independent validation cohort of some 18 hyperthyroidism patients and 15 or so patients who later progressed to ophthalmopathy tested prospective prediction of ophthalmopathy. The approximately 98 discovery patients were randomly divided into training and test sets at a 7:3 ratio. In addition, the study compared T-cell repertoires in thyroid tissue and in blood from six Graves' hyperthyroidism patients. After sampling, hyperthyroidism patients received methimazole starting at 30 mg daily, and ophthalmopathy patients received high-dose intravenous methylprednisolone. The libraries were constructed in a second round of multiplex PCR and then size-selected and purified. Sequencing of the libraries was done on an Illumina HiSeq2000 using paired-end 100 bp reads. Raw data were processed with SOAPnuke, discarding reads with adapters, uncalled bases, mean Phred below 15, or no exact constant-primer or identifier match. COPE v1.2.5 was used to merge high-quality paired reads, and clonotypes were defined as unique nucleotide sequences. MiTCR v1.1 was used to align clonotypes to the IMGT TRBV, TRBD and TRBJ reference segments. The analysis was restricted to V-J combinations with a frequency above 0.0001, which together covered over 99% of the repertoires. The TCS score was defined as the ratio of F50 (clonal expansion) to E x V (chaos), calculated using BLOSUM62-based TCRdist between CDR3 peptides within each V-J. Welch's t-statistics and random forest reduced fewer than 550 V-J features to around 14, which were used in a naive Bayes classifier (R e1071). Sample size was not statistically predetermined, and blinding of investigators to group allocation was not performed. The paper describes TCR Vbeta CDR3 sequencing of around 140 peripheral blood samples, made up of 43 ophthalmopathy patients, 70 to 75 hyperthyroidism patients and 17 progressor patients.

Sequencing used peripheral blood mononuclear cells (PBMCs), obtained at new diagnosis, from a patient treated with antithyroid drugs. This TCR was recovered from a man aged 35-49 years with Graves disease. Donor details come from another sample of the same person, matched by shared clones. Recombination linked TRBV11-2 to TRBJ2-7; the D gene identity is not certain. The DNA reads TGTGCCAGCAGCTTAGCCAACTCCTACGAGCAGTACTTC. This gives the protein CASSLANSYEQYF. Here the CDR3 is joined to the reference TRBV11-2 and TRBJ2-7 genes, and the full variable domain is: EAGVAQSPRYKIIEKRQSVAFWCNPISGHATLYWYQQILGQGPKLLIQFQNNGVVDDSQLPKDRFSAERLKGVDSTLKIQPAKLEDSAVYLCASSLANSYEQYFGPGTRLTVT.